Listed below are T cell receptor beta chains from one sample, sequenced in a study of long-term antiretroviral therapy in people with HIV. Data came from immunoSEQ multiplex PCR; TCRdb stores just in-frame clones and leaves some out. The table has some 35,000 clones, about four fifths seen once. The specimen was unsorted PBMCs, collected 3 years after starting antiretroviral therapy. These receptor sequences come from a man in his fifties or sixties with HIV. CDR3s include the opening cysteine and the closing phenylalanine or tryptophan. A D gene is named only where the DNA matches it firmly. For some rows the clone size is stated as once, few or many, or as a class when expanded; others skip it.

d_call: -; v_call: TRBV28; j_call: TRBJ2-7; clone_size: -; cdr3_nt: TGTGCCAGCAAGGGGGAAATCTACGAGCAGTACTTC; cdr3_aa: CASKGEIYEQYF
d_call: -; v_call: TRBV7-9; j_call: TRBJ2-2; clone_size: -; cdr3_nt: TGTGCCAGCAGACTGAACAGCGCCACCGGGGAGCTGTTTTTT; cdr3_aa: CASRLNSATGELFF
d_call: -; v_call: TRBV9; j_call: TRBJ2-2; clone_size: -; cdr3_nt: TGTGCCAGCAGCGTAGGGACGGCGAACACCGGGGAGCTGTTTTTT; cdr3_aa: CASSVGTANTGELFF
d_call: -; v_call: TRBV7-9; j_call: TRBJ2-5; clone_size: -; cdr3_nt: TGTGCCAGCAGCTTAGGCGCTGGCGGGGAGACCCAGTACTTC; cdr3_aa: CASSLGAGGETQYF
d_call: -; v_call: TRBV28; j_call: TRBJ1-3; clone_size: few; cdr3_nt: TGTGCCAGCATCGGGGTGCCTCCTGATGGAAACACCATATATTTT; cdr3_aa: CASIGVPPDGNTIYF
d_call: -; v_call: TRBV5-5; j_call: TRBJ2-7; clone_size: -; cdr3_nt: TGTGCCAGCAGCTTACCAACAGGCCCCTACGAGCAGTACTTC; cdr3_aa: CASSLPTGPYEQYF
d_call: TRBD1; v_call: TRBV5-4; j_call: TRBJ1-1; clone_size: -; cdr3_nt: TGTGCCAGCAGCTTGGAGACAGGGGAAACTGAAGCTTTCTTT; cdr3_aa: CASSLETGETEAFF
d_call: -; v_call: TRBV5-1; j_call: TRBJ2-4; clone_size: once; cdr3_nt: TGCGCCAGCAGCTTTCGGCCGACAGCCAAAAACATTCAGTACTTC; cdr3_aa: CASSFRPTAKNIQYF
d_call: -; v_call: TRBV4-3; j_call: TRBJ2-2; clone_size: -; cdr3_nt: TGCGCCAGCAGCCCGGGGGCGAGCACCGGGGAGCTGTTTTTT; cdr3_aa: CASSPGASTGELFF
d_call: TRBD2; v_call: TRBV6-6; j_call: TRBJ2-3; clone_size: -; cdr3_nt: TGTGCCAGCAGTCGGAGCGGGGGGGCCGGAGATACGCAGTATTTT; cdr3_aa: CASSRSGGAGDTQYF
d_call: TRBD1; v_call: TRBV5-1; j_call: TRBJ2-2; clone_size: -; cdr3_nt: TGCGCCAGCAGCTCGGGACAGGGAATCGGGGAGCTGTTTTTT; cdr3_aa: CASSSGQGIGELFF
d_call: TRBD1; v_call: TRBV5-1; j_call: TRBJ1-5; clone_size: -; cdr3_nt: TGCGCCAGCAGCTTGACAGGGGATCAGCCCCAGCATTTT; cdr3_aa: CASSLTGDQPQHF
d_call: -; v_call: TRBV4-3; j_call: TRBJ2-4; clone_size: -; cdr3_nt: TGCGCCAGCAGCCCCGGACACTTAGCCAAAAACATTCAGTACTTC; cdr3_aa: CASSPGHLAKNIQYF
d_call: TRBD1; v_call: TRBV18; j_call: TRBJ2-1; clone_size: -; cdr3_nt: TGTGCCAGCTCACCACCCGGGACAGGGAATGGCAATGAGCAGTTCTTC; cdr3_aa: CASSPPGTGNGNEQFF
d_call: TRBD1; v_call: TRBV18; j_call: TRBJ1-4; clone_size: -; cdr3_nt: TGTGCCAGCTCACCCGACAGGGGTAGTGAAAAACTGTTTTTT; cdr3_aa: CASSPDRGSEKLFF
d_call: TRBD2; v_call: TRBV5-1; j_call: TRBJ2-7; clone_size: -; cdr3_nt: TGCGCCAGCAGCTTGCTCGGGACTACATCGCCCCTACTCTACGAGCAGTACTTC; cdr3_aa: CASSLLGTTSPLLYEQYF
d_call: -; v_call: TRBV6-1; j_call: TRBJ1-3; clone_size: -; cdr3_nt: TGTGCCAGTCTGAGGGGGTCCTCTGGAAACACCATATATTTT; cdr3_aa: CASLRGSSGNTIYF
d_call: -; v_call: TRBV2; j_call: TRBJ1-2; clone_size: few; cdr3_nt: TGTGCCAGAACGGGGCCAACAAGAGCGAGGGACTATGGCTACACCTTC; cdr3_aa: CARTGPTRARDYGYTF
d_call: -; v_call: TRBV5-1; j_call: TRBJ2-1; clone_size: -; cdr3_nt: TGCGCCAGCAGTTCCGACAGGAGCTCCTACAATGAGCAGTTCTTC; cdr3_aa: CASSSDRSSYNEQFF
d_call: -; v_call: TRBV7-2; j_call: TRBJ2-4; clone_size: -; cdr3_nt: TGTGCCAGCAAGGGCGCGGCCAAAAACATTCAGTACTTC; cdr3_aa: CASKGAAKNIQYF
d_call: -; v_call: TRBV28; j_call: TRBJ2-7; clone_size: few; cdr3_nt: TGTGCCAGCAGTTTAGCGGGGCCCCCCTACGAGCAGTACTTC; cdr3_aa: CASSLAGPPYEQYF
d_call: TRBD1; v_call: TRBV5-4; j_call: TRBJ1-1; clone_size: -; cdr3_nt: TGTGCCAGCAGCCCGACAGGGGGCGTGAACACTGAAGCTTTCTTT; cdr3_aa: CASSPTGGVNTEAFF
d_call: -; v_call: TRBV28; j_call: TRBJ1-2; clone_size: once; cdr3_nt: TGTGCCAGCAGTTCCCGTAGGACCTATGGCTACACCTTC; cdr3_aa: CASSSRRTYGYTF
d_call: -; v_call: TRBV7-2; j_call: TRBJ2-1; clone_size: -; cdr3_nt: TGTGCCAGCAGCCCGTTCAAAAATGAGCAGTTCTTC; cdr3_aa: CASSPFKNEQFF
d_call: -; v_call: TRBV6-6; j_call: TRBJ2-1; clone_size: -; cdr3_nt: TGTGCCAGCAGTTATTCCCGGGTTTACAATGAGCAGTTCTTC; cdr3_aa: CASSYSRVYNEQFF
d_call: -; v_call: TRBV7-9; j_call: TRBJ2-3; clone_size: -; cdr3_nt: TGTGCCACACATAGCACAGATACGCAGTATTTT; cdr3_aa: CATHSTDTQYF
d_call: -; v_call: TRBV6-5; j_call: TRBJ1-2; clone_size: -; cdr3_nt: TGTGCCAGCAGCCAAAGGGACGGCTATGGCTACACCTTC; cdr3_aa: CASSQRDGYGYTF
d_call: -; v_call: TRBV11-3; j_call: TRBJ1-2; clone_size: once; cdr3_nt: TGTGCCAGCAGCCCCCAGGGCGGATACCATTATGGCTACACCTTC; cdr3_aa: CASSPQGGYHYGYTF
d_call: -; v_call: TRBV11-3; j_call: TRBJ1-5; clone_size: -; cdr3_nt: TGTGCCAGCAGCTTAGTGGGTCAGGGAGTGGAATGGGAAAGCAATCAGCCCCAGCATTTT; cdr3_aa: CASSLVGQGVEWESNQPQHF
d_call: TRBD2; v_call: TRBV5-4; j_call: TRBJ2-1; clone_size: -; cdr3_nt: TGTGCCAGCAGCCGGACTAGCGGGAGTCAGGACAATGAGCAGTTCTTC; cdr3_aa: CASSRTSGSQDNEQFF
d_call: -; v_call: TRBV7-2; j_call: TRBJ1-2; clone_size: -; cdr3_nt: TGTGCCAGCAGCTTAAAGGGAAACTATGGCTACACCTTC; cdr3_aa: CASSLKGNYGYTF
d_call: TRBD1; v_call: TRBV18; j_call: TRBJ1-1; clone_size: -; cdr3_nt: TGTGCCAGCAAAGAGGGGGCTAGTACTGAAGCTTTCTTT; cdr3_aa: CASKEGASTEAFF
d_call: -; v_call: TRBV7-9; j_call: TRBJ2-5; clone_size: -; cdr3_nt: TGTGCCAGCAGCTTAGTGACAGGCCACCAAGAGACCCAGTACTTC; cdr3_aa: CASSLVTGHQETQYF
d_call: -; v_call: TRBV18; j_call: TRBJ2-5; clone_size: -; cdr3_nt: TGTGCCAGCTCACCGCCGGGTAGGGAGACCCAGTACTTC; cdr3_aa: CASSPPGRETQYF
d_call: -; v_call: TRBV6-5; j_call: TRBJ2-7; clone_size: -; cdr3_nt: TGTGCCAGCAGTTACGTTATGGGGGGCGACGAGCAGTACTTC; cdr3_aa: CASSYVMGGDEQYF
d_call: -; v_call: TRBV7-9; j_call: TRBJ1-2; clone_size: -; cdr3_nt: TGTGCCAGCTCGGACGCGGGCAGAAAAGGCTACACCTTC; cdr3_aa: CASSDAGRKGYTF
d_call: -; v_call: TRBV12-5; j_call: TRBJ2-2; clone_size: -; cdr3_nt: TGTGCTAGTGGTTTGGTACTCGGAGGGGCGAGCACCGGGGAGCTGTTTTTT; cdr3_aa: CASGLVLGGASTGELFF
d_call: -; v_call: TRBV25-1; j_call: TRBJ1-1; clone_size: few; cdr3_nt: TGTGCCAGCAGTGAAGGGACGAGCCTTGAGGGTTTCTTT; cdr3_aa: CASSEGTSLEGFF
d_call: -; v_call: TRBV7-2; j_call: TRBJ1-2; clone_size: -; cdr3_nt: TGTGCCAGCAGCCCGGGACCGCAGACTAACTATGGCTACACCTTC; cdr3_aa: CASSPGPQTNYGYTF
d_call: -; v_call: TRBV5-1; j_call: TRBJ1-1; clone_size: -; cdr3_nt: TGCGCCAGCAGCTTGAACAGCTTAGCTTACACTGAAGCTTTCTTT; cdr3_aa: CASSLNSLAYTEAFF
d_call: TRBD1; v_call: TRBV19; j_call: TRBJ2-3; clone_size: -; cdr3_nt: TGTGCCAGTAGTATACGGACAGGGTCCCCAGATACGCAGTATTTT; cdr3_aa: CASSIRTGSPDTQYF
d_call: -; v_call: TRBV27; j_call: TRBJ1-2; clone_size: large; cdr3_nt: TGTGCCAGCAGTCGAGACGGAGGGGGGGGAGGTGGCTACACCTTC; cdr3_aa: CASSRDGGGGGGYTF
d_call: -; v_call: TRBV5-4; j_call: TRBJ2-7; clone_size: few; cdr3_nt: TGTGCCAGCAGCTTGGGCGGTACCTACGAGCAGTACTTC; cdr3_aa: CASSLGGTYEQYF
d_call: -; v_call: TRBV7-9; j_call: TRBJ2-1; clone_size: few; cdr3_nt: TGTGCCAGCAGCTTATATCGGGGCAATGAGCAGTTCTTC; cdr3_aa: CASSLYRGNEQFF
d_call: TRBD1; v_call: TRBV28; j_call: TRBJ2-6; clone_size: -; cdr3_nt: TGTGCCAGCAATAGACAGGGCCTCACGAGCTCTGGGGCCAACGTCCTGACTTTC; cdr3_aa: CASNRQGLTSSGANVLTF
d_call: -; v_call: TRBV5-5; j_call: TRBJ2-2; clone_size: -; cdr3_nt: TGTGCCAGCAGCTTGGTAGGGGTCACCGGGGAGCTGTTTTTT; cdr3_aa: CASSLVGVTGELFF
d_call: -; v_call: TRBV18; j_call: TRBJ2-7; clone_size: -; cdr3_nt: TGTGCCAGCTCTCGGGGGGCCGTGACCTACGAGCAGTACTTC; cdr3_aa: CASSRGAVTYEQYF
d_call: TRBD2; v_call: TRBV5-1; j_call: TRBJ2-5; clone_size: -; cdr3_nt: TGCGCCAGCAGCCTTAGCGGGGTACAAGAGACCCAGTACTTC; cdr3_aa: CASSLSGVQETQYF
d_call: -; v_call: TRBV11-2; j_call: TRBJ1-1; clone_size: -; cdr3_nt: TGTGCCAGCAGCTTAGTGCAGGGATCCCGAAGCTCTGAAGCTTTCTTT; cdr3_aa: CASSLVQGSRSSEAFF
d_call: TRBD2; v_call: TRBV28; j_call: TRBJ2-7; clone_size: once; cdr3_nt: TGTGCCTCCACTAGCGGAGGAATCTACGAGCAGTACTTC; cdr3_aa: CASTSGGIYEQYF
d_call: TRBD1; v_call: TRBV2; j_call: TRBJ1-5; clone_size: -; cdr3_nt: TGTGCCAGCAGGGAACAGGGGGCCCCTAATCAGCCCCAGCATTTT; cdr3_aa: CASREQGAPNQPQHF
d_call: -; v_call: TRBV5-6; j_call: TRBJ2-5; clone_size: -; cdr3_nt: TGTGCCAGCAGAAGGTCTCGGGGCGGAGAGACCCAGTACTTC; cdr3_aa: CASRRSRGGETQYF
d_call: -; v_call: TRBV7-3; j_call: TRBJ2-3; clone_size: -; cdr3_nt: TGTGCCAGCAGCCCTCAGAGGACTAGCACAGATACGCAGTATTTT; cdr3_aa: CASSPQRTSTDTQYF
d_call: TRBD2; v_call: TRBV7-2; j_call: TRBJ2-7; clone_size: -; cdr3_nt: TGTGCCAGCAGCTTAAAACGGGGGGGCGCCTACGAGCAGTACTTC; cdr3_aa: CASSLKRGGAYEQYF
d_call: TRBD1; v_call: TRBV5-6; j_call: TRBJ1-4; clone_size: once; cdr3_nt: TGTGCCAGCAGCGAAACAGGGGCAACTAATGAAAAACTGTTTTTT; cdr3_aa: CASSETGATNEKLFF
d_call: -; v_call: TRBV2; j_call: TRBJ2-3; clone_size: -; cdr3_nt: TGTGCCAGCAGTACCCAGGGGGGGGCAGATACGCAGTATTTT; cdr3_aa: CASSTQGGADTQYF
d_call: -; v_call: TRBV5-1; j_call: TRBJ2-1; clone_size: -; cdr3_nt: TGCGCCAGCAGCTTGAACGGGAGAGGAAACAATGAACAGTTCTTC; cdr3_aa: CASSLNGRGNNEQFF
d_call: -; v_call: TRBV27; j_call: TRBJ1-5; clone_size: -; cdr3_nt: TGTGCCAGCAGTCTGACCGGGCTACAAGGCAATCAGCCCCAGCATTTT; cdr3_aa: CASSLTGLQGNQPQHF
d_call: TRBD1; v_call: TRBV6-1; j_call: TRBJ1-5; clone_size: -; cdr3_nt: TGTGCCAGCTCTCGGGCAGGGGGCACGAATCAGCCCCAGCATTTT; cdr3_aa: CASSRAGGTNQPQHF